A single sample is the source of the 25 T cell receptor beta chains below, sequenced in a study of early T cells in non-severe SARS-CoV-2 infection. TCRdb re-analysed the 5' RACE reads in MiXCR, keeping a single row per CDR3 protein. The sample carries 80,000 to 100,000 distinct CDR3 sequences, around an eighth recorded once. Sequenced material: whole blood. The receptors derive from an adult who was a healthcare worker with PCR-confirmed SARS-CoV-2 infection or an uninfected control (not recorded which).

The V and J genes are TRBV2 and TRBJ1-2; the D is unclear. The CDR3 length is 12 residues. Per germline, CDR1 SNHLY and CDR2 FYNNEI. V gave up 5 bases and J gave up 6 bases, with 10 bases separating them. CDR3 sequence reads: CASSSFPDGYTF. The CDR3 DNA sequence: TGTGCCAGCAGTAGCTTCCCGGATGGCTACACCTTC.

In its sample, this clonotype was seen many times. The gene calls are TRBV12-3 or TRBV12-4 and TRBJ2-7, with a weak D call TRBD1 (5 bases). The CDR3 loop spans 15 amino acids. V lost 3 bases, J lost 5 bases, and 17 bases lay in between. CDR3 in DNA: TGTGCCAGCAGTTTGGACCCTCCGGACAACCACGAGCAGTACTTC. Translated: CASSLDPPDNHEQYF.

This rearrangement joins TRBV4-3 to TRBJ2-3; tentative D call: TRBD1 (5 bases). V lost 0 bases to trimming and J lost 6 bases, with 10 bases between them. The germline V gene encodes CDR1 LGHNA and CDR2 YSLEER. The CDR3 extends over 14 amino acids. The CDR3 DNA reads as TGCGCCAGCAGCCAAGATTACAGGCGTGATACGCAGTATTTT. Its protein product is CASSQDYRRDTQYF.

This chain links TRBV7-6 with TRBJ1-1, with TRBD1 identical over 8 bases. This CDR3 is built from 13 residues. From germline, CDR1 is SGHVS and CDR2 FNYEAQ. V gave up 4 bases and J gave up 8 bases; unmatched junction bases: 6. The CDR3 region is CASSSGQGPEAFF. The CDR3 DNA reads as TGTGCCAGCAGCTCAGGACAGGGCCCCGAAGCTTTCTTT.

This clonotype was seen repeatedly, ten times or more. V and J are TRBV7-2 and TRBJ2-7, with a possible D match to TRBD2 (6 bases). V dropped 5 bases and J dropped 6 bases, with 11 bases sitting between them. Germline loops: CDR1 SGHTA, CDR2 FQGNSA. The CDR3 is made up of 12 amino acids. CDR3 residues: CASSNPGGEQYF. The CDR3, as DNA: TGTGCCAGCAGCAACCCCGGGGGCGAGCAGTACTTC.

The genes are TRBV2 and TRBJ2-1; D possibly corresponds to TRBD2 (6 bases). Germline CDR1 SNHLY, CDR2 FYNNEI. There are 15 residues in the CDR3. Trimming removed 10 bases at V and 4 bases at J, with 20 bases between. The CDR3 spells CANRGGAGGYNEQFF. The CDR3 nucleotides are TGTGCCAACCGCGGCGGAGCTGGGGGGTACAATGAGCAGTTCTTC.

This clonotype has a handful of counts. This rearrangement joins TRBV10-3 to TRBJ1-5, with 9 bases aligning to TRBD1. The V gene's germline CDR1 is ENHRY and CDR2 SYGVKD. This CDR3 has 17 amino acids. The junction had 5 bases not matched to a gene; V was cut back by 0 bases and J by 2 bases. The CDR3 DNA is TGTGCCATCAGTGAGTCTTCCACAGGGGGCCGCAATCAGCCCCAGCATTTT. Translation: CAISESSTGGRNQPQHF.

Only a few counts were recorded for this clonotype. The V call is TRBV18, the J call TRBJ2-1, with a possible D match to TRBD1 (5 bases). Per the germline V gene, CDR1 is KGHSH and CDR2 is LQKENI. V was clipped by 2 bases and J by 0 bases, with 11 bases between them. This CDR3 is 16 amino acids long. Written as DNA, the CDR3 is TGTGCCAGCTCACCATCAGGGCAGGTCTCCTACAATGAGCAGTTCTTC. It encodes CASSPSGQVSYNEQFF.

This clonotype was observed a handful of times. The rearrangement uses TRBV5-1 and TRBJ2-2; TRBD2 aligns across 8 bases. Germline V gene lookup returns CDR1 SGHRS and CDR2 YFSETQ. The CDR3 is 15 residues long. After removal of 0 bases from V and 6 bases from J, the junction contained 4 bases not matched to a gene. The CDR3 DNA is TGCGCCAGCAGCTTGGATCCGGGACTAGCCGGGGAGCTGTTTTTT. It specifies CASSLDPGLAGELFF.

This clonotype was counted between two and nine times. This chain uses TRBV15 with TRBJ2-2; no definite D call. CDR1 is LNHNV, CDR2 YYDKDF, per germline (reference sequence). The V end was cut by 2 bases, the J end by 2 bases, with 6 bases between. The CDR3 runs to 14 residues. The CDR3, as DNA: TGTGCCACCAGCAGATTGTCCAACACCGGGGAGCTGTTTTTT. This sequence encodes CATSRLSNTGELFF.

This clonotype was recorded a few times. The chain is built from TRBV5-1 and TRBJ1-4, with 10 bases identical to TRBD1. The germline CDR1 and CDR2 sequences are SGHRS and YFSETQ. With 2 bases clipped from V and 8 bases from J, the junction kept 3 bases outside the gene matches. This CDR3 spans 14 amino acids. CDR3 DNA: TGCGCCAGCAGCTTCGGGACAGGGGCCGAAAAACTGTTTTTT. Protein sequence: CASSFGTGAEKLFF.

A few counts support this clonotype. The chain employs TRBV12-3 or TRBV12-4 and TRBJ2-3; D possibly corresponds to TRBD1 (6 bases). This CDR3 is 16 amino acids long. V was pared by 8 bases and J by 5 bases, with 23 bases between. The CDR3 loop is CASLQGVQGQGDTQYF. DNA for the CDR3: TGTGCCAGCCTCCAGGGCGTTCAGGGACAAGGAGATACGCAGTATTTT.

The chain links TRBV10-3 to TRBJ1-1; D might be TRBD1 (5 bases). V shed 2 bases and J shed 4 bases, with 14 bases lying between them. The CDR3 totals 15 residues. Germline V gene sequence: CDR1 ENHRY, CDR2 SYGVKD. The CDR3 here is CAISEGSGAGTEAFF. DNA for the CDR3: TGTGCCATCAGTGAGGGGTCCGGGGCGGGCACTGAAGCTTTCTTT.

This clonotype was detected only a few times. The J gene is TRBJ2-1, the V gene TRBV6-2 or TRBV6-3; D may correspond to TRBD1 or TRBD2 (5 bases each). The V and J ends lost 2 bases and 9 bases respectively, with 17 bases between them. Per the germline V gene, CDR1 is MNHEY and CDR2 is SVGEGT. This CDR3 region has 15 residues. The CDR3 loop is CASSYVGAIGGEQFF. In DNA form, the CDR3 reads TGTGCCAGCAGTTACGTGGGAGCCATTGGGGGTGAGCAGTTCTTC.

This clonotype showed up many times. The chain joins TRBV15 to TRBJ2-3, with no clear D. The CDR3 is 13 residues long. The germline CDR1 and CDR2 sequences are LNHNV and YYDKDF (reference sequence). The ends were cut back, 0 bases at V and 4 bases at J, with 5 bases in the middle. CDR3 nucleotide sequence: TGTGCCACCAGCAGAGATGTAGCAGATACGCAGTATTTT. This translates into CATSRDVADTQYF.

This chain joins TRBV5-6 and TRBJ2-7; 8 bases line up with TRBD2. The CDR3 totals 14 residues. Unmatched junction bases numbered 3, after V lost 4 bases and J lost 0 bases. Germline V gene lookup returns CDR1 SGHDT and CDR2 YYEEEE. DNA for the CDR3: TGTGCCAGCAGCCGGGGGGGCGCCTCCTACGAGCAGTACTTC. It translates to CASSRGGASYEQYF.

This chain links TRBV6-2 or TRBV6-3 with TRBJ2-2; TRBD1 or TRBD2 may be the D gene (5 bases each). In germline, CDR1 is MNHEY, CDR2 SVGEGT. V was cut by 5 bases and J by 6 bases, with 16 bases left in between. The CDR3 has 15 amino acids. The CDR3 sequence is CASSGARGVAGELFF. DNA of the CDR3: TGTGCCAGCAGTGGGGCTAGGGGAGTCGCCGGGGAGCTGTTTTTT.

This clonotype occurred a few times. The chain employs TRBV7-3 and TRBJ2-3, with 12 bases that match TRBD2. The germline V gene encodes CDR1 SGHTA and CDR2 FQGTGA. Trimming removed 4 bases from V and 6 bases from J; junction bases left unmatched: 2. The CDR3 runs to 14 residues. CDR3 sequence reads: CASSSGTSGDTQYF. In nucleotides, the CDR3 is TGTGCCAGCAGCTCCGGGACTAGCGGGGATACGCAGTATTTT.

Turning to this clonotype: A much larger clone is a single base away; this may be a read error. The J gene is TRBJ2-7, the V gene TRBV5-8; 12 bases map to TRBD2. This CDR3 is 17 amino acids long. CDR1 is SGHTS, CDR2 YDEGEE, per germline. CDR3 in amino acids: CANSLVASGRATYEQYF. The CDR3 DNA reads as TGTGCCAACAGCTTGGTGGCTAGCGGGAGGGCTACCTACGAGCAGTACTTC.

This clonotype was recorded many times. V and J are TRBV27 and TRBJ1-1; a weak D match, TRBD1 (5 bases). Trimming left V 10 bases short and J 1 base short, with 13 bases between. This CDR3 has 13 residues. Germline V gives CDR1 MNHEY, CDR2 SMNVEV (reference sequence). Written as DNA, the CDR3 is TGTGCCATCCGGGGGGTCTCGAACACTGAAGCTTTCTTT. Residues: CAIRGVSNTEAFF.

This clonotype came up a few times. The junction and the germline gene differ at one end; a read error may be behind it. The chain combines TRBV7-7 with TRBJ2-6; D is possibly TRBD1 or TRBD2 (5 bases each). The CDR3 extends over 18 amino acids. CDR1 is SSHAT and CDR2 is FNYEAQ in the germline V gene (reference sequence). CDR3 sequence reads: CASSLSPGPISGANVLTF. The CDR3 DNA sequence: TGTGCTAGCAGCTTGTCCCCGGGACCGATCTCTGGGGCCAACGTCCTGACTTTC.

This clonotype was counted many times. V and J are TRBV7-2 and TRBJ1-4, with D perhaps matching TRBD1 (5 bases). The CDR3 sequence is 13 residues long. Germline V lookup: CDR1 SGHTA, CDR2 FQGNSA. With 4 bases removed from V and 5 bases from J, the gap between germline ends came to 8 bases. The CDR3 region is CASSSWGNEKLFF. The CDR3 DNA reads as TGTGCCAGCAGCTCATGGGGGAATGAAAAACTGTTTTTT.

The chain combines TRBV29-1 with TRBJ2-7; a weak D match, TRBD1 (6 bases). The CDR3 runs 12 residues. V lost 7 bases to trimming and J lost 2 bases, with 12 bases between them. Looked up from germline, CDR1 is SQVTM and CDR2 is ANQGSEA. This CDR3 reads CSEYKGAYEQYF. In DNA, the CDR3 is TGCAGCGAATACAAGGGGGCCTACGAGCAGTACTTC.

The chain has TRBV20-1 and TRBJ2-1, with 10 nucleotides matching TRBD2. This CDR3 is built from 15 residues. Germline V gene lookup returns CDR1 DFQATT and CDR2 SNEGSKA (reference sequence). Unmatched junction bases numbered 10, after V lost 5 bases and J lost 6 bases. The CDR3 nucleotides read TGCAGTGCTGGATCCCTAGCGGGAGTGTTCAATGAGCAGTTCTTC. Amino acids: CSAGSLAGVFNEQFF.

The chain joins TRBV25-1 to TRBJ2-1; TRBD2 matches at 10 bases. V lost 2 bases, J lost 2 bases, and 0 bases stayed unmatched. Germline CDR1 and CDR2: MGHDK and SYGVNS. CDR3 size: 15 residues. The chain's CDR3 is CASSETSGTYNEQFF. In DNA, the CDR3 is TGTGCCAGCAGTGAAACTAGCGGGACCTACAATGAGCAGTTCTTC.